Each of the 31 T cell receptor beta chains below was sequenced from the same sample in a study of immune cell composition in non-small cell lung cancer. TCRdb keeps only in-frame clones here, not all; method: immunoSEQ multiplex PCR. Among under 20,000 clones listed, 70% to 85% were seen once. Normal lung sampling was at least 3 cm from the tumour, as distant as possible. The data were also submitted as part of a second study, on CD4 T cells in lung cancer.

The material sequenced was non-adjacent lung tissue. These receptors were taken from a human donor with non-small cell lung cancer.

V gene TRBV19 combines with J gene TRBJ2-3; TRBD1 might be the D (5 bases). Germline CDR1 reads LNHDA; CDR2 reads SQIVND (reference sequence). Trimming took off 7 bases at V and 1 base at J, with 9 bases between the two ends. The CDR3 has 13 amino acids. CDR3 region: CASMETGTDTQYF. The CDR3 nucleotides are TGTGCCAGTATGGAGACAGGCACAGATACGCAGTATTTT. Together with reference TRBV19 and TRBJ2-3, the CDR3 gives the full variable domain: DGGITQSPKYLFRKEGQNVTLSCEQNLNHDAMYWYRQDPGQGLRLIYYSQIVNDFQKGDIAEGYSVSREKKESFPLTVTSAQKNPTAFYLCASMETGTDTQYFGPGTRLTVL.

The V and J genes are TRBV29-1 and TRBJ2-3, with TRBD2 identical over 11 bases. Germline CDR1 and CDR2: SQVTM and ANQGSEA. The CDR3 has 14 residues. Germline trimming cut 6 bases from V and 4 bases from J; bases unmatched to any gene: 6. CDR3 sequence (DNA): TGCAGCGTGCGTAGCGGGGGGGGATCAGATACGCAGTATTTT. Translation gives CSVRSGGGSDTQYF.

The chain employs TRBV7-9 and TRBJ1-1; TRBD1 might be the D (6 bases). Germline V gene sequence: CDR1 SEHNR, CDR2 FQNEAQ (reference sequence). The CDR3 runs 14 residues. The V end was cut by 3 bases, the J end by 3 bases, with 11 bases between. CDR3 sequence reads: CASSFRGRDTEAFF. CDR3 nucleotides: TGTGCCAGCAGCTTCCGGGGGCGCGACACTGAAGCTTTCTTT.

This rearrangement joins TRBV5-1 to TRBJ2-3, with TRBD2 as a possible D gene (6 bases). With 0 bases removed from V and 5 bases from J, the gap between germline ends came to 10 bases. CDR1 and CDR2 (germline): SGHRS, YFSETQ. The CDR3 totals 14 residues. The CDR3 loop is CASSLGGAGDTQYF. For the CDR3, the DNA is TGCGCCAGCAGCTTGGGCGGGGCTGGAGATACGCAGTATTTT.

J is TRBJ1-2 and V is TRBV12-5; 9 bases fit TRBD1. The J segment lost 1 base and the V segment lost 7 bases, leaving 16 bases of the junction unmatched. The CDR3 totals 18 residues. Germline V gives CDR1 LGHNT, CDR2 FRNRAP. CDR3 region: CASAYWLGQGGINYGYTF. The CDR3 DNA follows: TGTGCTAGTGCCTATTGGCTGGGACAGGGCGGAATTAACTATGGCTACACCTTC.

This clone turned up a few times. The chain joins TRBV7-8 to TRBJ1-1; D ambiguous. This CDR3 comprises 14 residues. V lost 2 bases to trimming and J lost 0 bases, with 7 bases between them. Germline CDR1 SGHVS, CDR2 FQNEAQ. CDR3 sequence reads: CASSLIEMNTEAFF. CDR3 coding DNA: TGTGCCAGCAGCTTAATTGAGATGAACACTGAAGCTTTCTTT.

The V gene is TRBV6-1, the J gene TRBJ1-6, with TRBD1 as a possible D gene (6 bases). Germline assignment: CDR1 MNHNS and CDR2 SASEGT. CDR3 length: 15 amino acids. The V end lost 3 bases, the J end lost 8 bases, and 14 bases lay between the germline ends. CDR3 sequence (DNA): TGTGCCAGCAGTGACAGGGGACCCCGGGATTCACCCCTCCACTTT. Translated, it gives CASSDRGPRDSPLHF.

The sample holds a few counts of this clone. J is TRBJ1-2 and V is TRBV4-1, with TRBD1 matching 8 bases. The germline V gene has CDR1 MGHRA and CDR2 YSYEKL. There are 15 residues in the CDR3. Trimming cost V 0 bases and J 7 bases; bases outside gene matches: 7. The CDR3 is CASSQDRGLSSGYTF. CDR3 sequence (DNA): TGCGCCAGCAGCCAAGACAGGGGGCTATCTTCTGGCTACACCTTC.

The chain uses TRBV27 and TRBJ2-7, with D unresolved. The germline V gene has CDR1 MNHEY and CDR2 SMNVEV (reference sequence). The CDR3 extends over 15 amino acids. V lost 2 bases and J lost 4, with 15 bases in between. The CDR3 spells CASSLAGRIMYEQYF. Written as DNA, the CDR3 is TGTGCCAGCAGTTTAGCTGGACGGATCATGTACGAGCAGTACTTC.

J is TRBJ2-1 and V is TRBV5-1, with D perhaps matching TRBD1 (7 bases). The germline CDR1 and CDR2 sequences are SGHRS and YFSETQ. This CDR3 comprises 16 residues. Trimming took off 1 base at V and 1 base at J, with 12 bases between the two ends. This chain's CDR3 is CASSLMAGGSYNEQFF. CDR3 nucleotide sequence: TGCGCCAGCAGCTTGATGGCAGGGGGGTCCTACAATGAGCAGTTCTTC.

The V and J genes are TRBV5-1 and TRBJ2-1; no firm D call. V was clipped by 3 bases and J by 4 bases, with 11 bases between them. Germline V gene sequence: CDR1 SGHRS, CDR2 YFSETQ. The CDR3 has 14 residues. The CDR3 region has the DNA TGCGCCAGCAGCTCCCCGGGCCTGTACAATGAGCAGTTCTTC. This codes for CASSSPGLYNEQFF.

This clone was picked up a small number of times. The chain joins TRBV10-1 to TRBJ2-1; TRBD2 agrees at 9 bases. Germline assignment: CDR1 WNHNN and CDR2 SYGVQD (reference sequence). The V gene end was trimmed by 0 bases and the J gene end by 9 bases; junction bases not matched to a gene: 12. This CDR3 spans 17 amino acids. The CDR3 here is CASSESEASGTRGEQFF. The CDR3 DNA reads TGCGCCAGCAGTGAGTCTGAGGCTAGCGGGACAAGGGGTGAGCAGTTCTTC.

J is TRBJ2-7 and V is TRBV7-9, with D perhaps matching TRBD2 (6 bases). Germline CDR1 and CDR2: SEHNR and FQNEAQ (reference sequence). The CDR3 loop spans 15 amino acids. Trimming cost V 5 bases and J 0 bases, with 14 bases left between them. CDR3 in DNA: TGTGCCAGCAGCGTGGAGGGACTCTCCTCCTACGAGCAGTACTTC. Translated: CASSVEGLSSYEQYF.

DNA of the CDR3: TGTGCCAGCAGTCCCACCACCCCAGGGACCCCTGAAGCTTTCTTT. Encoded protein: CASSPTTPGTPEAFF. The chain links TRBV5-6 to TRBJ1-1; D is perhaps TRBD1 (5 bases). The CDR3 has 15 amino acids. The germline gives CDR1 SGHDT, CDR2 YYEEEE. Trimming pared 5 bases from V and 6 bases from J, leaving 20 bases between.

Within the sample, this clone is large (0.1 to 1%). CDR3 sequence: CASSPGQGWTEAFF. CDR3 DNA: TGTGCCAGTAGTCCGGGACAGGGGTGGACTGAAGCTTTCTTT. J is TRBJ1-1 and V is TRBV19, with 10 bases that match TRBD1. V lost 5 bases to trimming and J lost 5 bases; unmatched junction nucleotides: 5. Germline CDR1 and CDR2: LNHDA and SQIVND (reference sequence). The CDR3 is 14 amino acids.

V is TRBV12-5 and J is TRBJ2-2, with 9 bases matching TRBD1. The CDR3 sequence is 16 residues long. V gave up 7 bases and J gave up 6 bases; unmatched junction bases: 12. Germline V gene sequence: CDR1 LGHNT, CDR2 FRNRAP. The CDR3 DNA follows: TGTGCTAGTGCTCCCCCGGGACAGGGATCGGCCGGGGAGCTGTTTTTT. Residues: CASAPPGQGSAGELFF.

V usage is TRBV6-6 and J usage is TRBJ2-6; D not resolved. Trimming took 5 bases from V and 0 from J, leaving 5 bases between them. This CDR3 comprises 14 residues. Germline CDR1 reads MNHNY; CDR2 reads SVGAGI (reference sequence). The CDR3 bases are TGTGCCAGCAGTATAGACTCTGGGGCCAACGTCCTGACTTTC. Protein product: CASSIDSGANVLTF.

This chain links TRBV12-5 with TRBJ2-7; D gene ambiguous. CDR1 is LGHNT, CDR2 FRNRAP, per germline. This CDR3 has 13 residues. Trimming took off 2 bases at V and 3 bases at J, with 8 bases between the two ends. The CDR3 DNA is TGTGCTAGTGGTTTGTATTCGTACTACGAGCAGTACTTC. Translated: CASGLYSYYEQYF.

This chain connects TRBV23-1 to TRBJ1-2; D possibly corresponds to TRBD1 (5 bases). TRBV23-1 is sorted into the ORF group, with uncertain function. This CDR3 has 16 amino acids. Trimming removed 0 bases from V and 1 base from J, with 12 bases in between. The CDR3 region is CASSQSGRGNNYGYTF. In DNA form, the CDR3 reads TGCGCCAGCAGTCAATCCGGGCGGGGGAATAACTATGGCTACACCTTC.

This chain joins TRBV7-2 and TRBJ1-1; D remains unclear. This CDR3 is 14 amino acids long. Germline assignment: CDR1 SGHTA and CDR2 FQGNSA. Deletions cut 2 bases from V and 4 bases from J, with 11 bases between. CDR3 DNA sequence: TGTGCCAGCAGCTTATCCCAACTCGGCACTGAAGCTTTCTTT. Translating gives CASSLSQLGTEAFF.

The J gene is TRBJ2-1, the V gene TRBV4-2; 7 bases align to TRBD2. V lost 0 bases, J lost 6 bases, and 11 bases stayed unmatched. The CDR3 runs 17 residues. The germline V gene encodes CDR1 LGHNA and CDR2 YNFKEQ. This CDR3 is CASSQDPPSGLPNEQFF. The CDR3 DNA sequence: TGTGCCAGCAGCCAAGATCCCCCTAGCGGCCTACCCAATGAGCAGTTCTTC.

The CDR3 reads CASSLGGGWSPLHF. The CDR3 DNA is TGCGCCAGCAGCTTAGGAGGGGGCTGGTCACCCCTCCACTTT. The chain links TRBV5-1 to TRBJ1-6, with 7 positions matching TRBD1. CDR1 and CDR2 (germline): SGHRS, YFSETQ. V was pared by 2 bases and J by 10 bases, with 6 bases of the junction left unmatched. The CDR3 consists of 14 residues.

This clone has just a few counts. This sequence joins TRBV7-9 and TRBJ2-3, with D unclear. Germline V lookup: CDR1 SEHNR, CDR2 FQNEAQ (reference sequence). There are 14 residues in the CDR3. Trimming took 1 base from V and 2 from J, leaving 7 bases between them. The CDR3 region is CASSLDQTTDTQYF. The CDR3 coding sequence is TGTGCCAGCAGCTTAGATCAAACCACAGATACGCAGTATTTT.

The genes are TRBV19 and TRBJ1-1, with D hard to call. The CDR3 totals 12 residues. V was cut by 8 bases and J by 1 base, with 8 bases left in between. Germline V CDR1 and CDR2: LNHDA, SQIVND (reference sequence). The DNA of the CDR3 is TGTGCCAGTGGAAGACAGAACACTGAAGCTTTCTTT. It codes for CASGRQNTEAFF.

CDR3 nucleotides: TGTGCCAGCAGCTTCCCCCTAACAGGGGCGGCCTACGAGCAGTACTTC. Its translation: CASSFPLTGAAYEQYF. V and J are TRBV5-4 and TRBJ2-7; 7 bases are a match to TRBD1. CDR1 and CDR2 (germline): SGHNT, YYREEE (reference sequence). CDR3 length: 16 residues. Trimming removed 2 bases from V and 2 bases from J; junction bases left unmatched: 10.

Concerning this clone: Other DNA sequences in this specimen translate into the identical CDR3. The chain joins TRBV5-6 to TRBJ1-1; TRBD1 agrees at 7 bases. The V gene end was trimmed by 4 bases and the J gene end by 5 bases; junction bases not matched to a gene: 2. The CDR3 is 12 amino acids. CDR1 and CDR2 from the germline V gene are SGHDT and YYEEEE. CDR3 amino acids: CASSLRGTEAFF. In DNA form, the CDR3 reads TGTGCCAGCAGCCTCAGGGGGACTGAAGCTTTCTTT.

The rearrangement uses TRBV6-5 and TRBJ2-7; possible D gene TRBD1, 6 bases. The V end was cut by 6 bases, the J end by 0 bases, with 9 bases between. The CDR3 is made up of 13 amino acids. Germline CDR1 is MNHEY and CDR2 is SVGAGI. CDR3 sequence reads: CASRDSFSYEQYF. CDR3 DNA sequence: TGTGCCAGCAGGGACAGCTTCTCCTACGAGCAGTACTTC.

The V gene is TRBV10-3, the J gene TRBJ2-2; the D call may be TRBD1 or TRBD2 (5 bases each). The CDR3 is made up of 18 amino acids. The germline V and J ends were trimmed by 6 bases and 1 base, with 21 bases remaining between them. CDR1 ENHRY and CDR2 SYGVKD come from the germline V gene. The CDR3 sequence: CAISRGAMGRENTGELFF. The CDR3 bases are TGTGCCATCAGCAGAGGGGCAATGGGACGGGAGAACACCGGGGAGCTGTTTTTT.

The table lists this clone with a count of one. The chain couples TRBV19 to TRBJ2-7; 10 bases are a match to TRBD1. The V gene end was trimmed by 5 bases and the J gene end by 0 bases; junction bases not matched to a gene: 7. CDR1 and CDR2 from the germline V gene are LNHDA and SQIVND (reference sequence). The CDR3 sequence is 16 residues long. CDR3 residues: CASSPGTGEISYEQYF. CDR3 nucleotides: TGTGCCAGTAGTCCCGGGACAGGGGAGATCTCCTACGAGCAGTACTTC.

In DNA, the CDR3 is TGTGCCAGCAGCTTAAGCCGCTACGAGCAGTACTTC. This sequence encodes CASSLSRYEQYF. V is TRBV5-6 and J is TRBJ2-7, with no clear D. The V end lost 2 bases, the J end lost 3 bases, and 6 bases lay between the germline ends. CDR3 length: 12 amino acids. Germline CDR1 reads SGHDT; CDR2 reads YYEEEE. Looking up the rest from reference TRBV5-6 and TRBJ2-7 gives the full variable domain: DAGVTQSPTHLIKTRGQQVTLRCSPKSGHDTVSWYQQALGQGPQFIFQYYEEEERQRGNFPDRFSGHQFPNYSSELNVNALLLGDSALYLCASSLSRYEQYFGPGTRLTVT.

By share, this clone counts as large. This sequence joins TRBV30 and TRBJ1-1, with D possibly TRBD1 on 5 matching bases. CDR1 is GTSNPN, CDR2 SVGIG, per germline (reference sequence). Trimming removed 1 base from V and 1 base from J, with 16 bases in between. The CDR3 loop spans 16 amino acids. CDR3 protein: CAWSGSSTGANTEAFF. Written as DNA, the CDR3 is TGTGCCTGGAGTGGGTCGAGTACAGGAGCGAACACTGAAGCTTTCTTT.